This record concerns one TCR beta chain sequence. Its antigen is undetermined. This specimen belongs to a study of vaccination effects on CD4 cells after COVID-19. Whole-study context: Post-vaccine samples followed the second dose by a median of 72 days.

General study points: Pronounced clonal contraction occurred in clones induced by infection and by vaccine late after vaccination. Common cold coronaviruses were cross-recognized by only 1 of 255 vaccine-induced clones in healthy vaccinees.

V lost 4 bases and J 4 bases, leaving 6 bases between the germline ends. The CDR3 has 12 residues. Germline assignment: CDR1 LGHDT and CDR2 YNNKEL (reference sequence). In the ViraFEST assay, antigen-specific CD4+ clonotypes were identified by expansion after peptide-pool stimulation. Subsequent to 10 days of culture, CD4+ T cells were isolated. Vaccine administered to participants consisted of two doses of either BNT162b2 or mRNA-1273. Generated by immunoSEQ multiplex PCR, the TCRdb table keeps only in-frame clones and is missing some. The data hold over 50,000 clones, with less than 80% observed a single time.

The sequence came from a human donor who received a COVID-19 vaccine. This sample comprised CD4+ T cells from PBMCs cultured with HCoV-229E spike peptides, obtained after COVID-19 vaccination. The chain couples TRBV3-1 (or the pseudogene TRBV3-2) to TRBJ2-3, with unresolved D. CDR3 DNA: TGTGCCAGCAGCCGGGGTTCAGATACGCAGTATTTT. This translates into CASSRGSDTQYF.